This TCR beta chain was obtained from a study of blood T cell repertoires in COVID-19. Background on the study: Both acute and convalescent COVID-19 samples were obtained from the United States, Italy and Spain. PBMCs, B-cell-depleted T cells, or T cells were the source of the cDNA or gDNA that made up the material.

In the study's own analysis: Using reference gene primer amplification, nucleated cell counts were estimated. Here immunoSEQ multiplex PCR was the method, and the copy in TCRdb shows in-frame clones only, minus some. That table is the source of V, J and clone size, and D and trimming were worked out from the DNA. In the table there are tens of thousands of clones, around nine tenths of which are singletons. This clone turned up a few times. Seattle participants joined during active infection and were tracked over time. The germline V and J ends were trimmed by 4 bases and 5 bases, with 9 bases remaining between them. This CDR3 is built from 13 residues. The germline V gene has CDR1 KGHSH and CDR2 LQKENI.

Sample: peripheral blood. The sequence was collected from a woman aged 55-75 years with COVID-19, enrolled during active disease. The chain links TRBV18 to TRBJ1-5; D is undetermined. CDR3 sequence: CASSRGRDQPQHF. The CDR3 nucleotides are TGTGCCAGCTCACGAGGGAGAGATCAGCCCCAGCATTTT. The whole variable domain, filled in from reference TRBV18 and TRBJ1-5, reads NAGVMQNPRHLVRRRGQEARLRCSPMKGHSHVYWYRQLPEEGLKFMVYLQKENIIDESGMPKERFSAEFPKEGPSILRIQQVVRGDSAAYFCASSRGRDQPQHFGDGTRLSIL.